This is a list of T cell receptor beta chains from one sample in a study of cytomegalovirus exposure and HLA in healthy donors. Libraries were prepared by immunoSEQ multiplex PCR; TCRdb keeps only in-frame clonotypes and omits some of them. Among 110,000 to 150,000 clones, 80% were seen once, and the ten largest hold about 2.2%. Sequenced input: PBMCs. These receptors were obtained from a man aged 30-40 years in good health and CMV-seronegative. CDR3s include the opening cysteine and the closing phenylalanine or tryptophan. The order of the fields is V gene, J gene, D gene, clone size, CDR3 DNA, CDR3 protein. D genes are given only for firm matches. Clone size, where shown, is once, few, many, or a class for clones that have expanded.

V: TRBV9; J: TRBJ2-3; D: TRBD2; size: NA; DNA: TGTGCCAGCAGCCCAGTGGGGATAGCGGGGGAGACGCAGTATTTT; CDR3: CASSPVGIAGETQYF
V: TRBV18; J: TRBJ1-1; D: TRBD1; size: NA; DNA: TGTGCCAGCTCAGGTCAGGGGGACACTGAAGCTTTCTTT; CDR3: CASSGQGDTEAFF
V: TRBV19; J: TRBJ1-4; D: TRBD1; size: NA; DNA: TGTGCCAGTAGTCTCGACAGGGGAGGAGAAAAACTGTTTTTT; CDR3: CASSLDRGGEKLFF
V: TRBV7-7; J: TRBJ2-5; D: TRBD2; size: NA; DNA: TGTGCTAGCAGCATCCGCCGGGAGGGCGGGGAGACCCAGTACTTC; CDR3: CASSIRREGGETQYF
V: TRBV4-1; J: TRBJ2-7; D: TRBD2; size: NA; DNA: TGCGCCAGCAGCCAGAGACTAGCGGTATACGAGCAGTACTTC; CDR3: CASSQRLAVYEQYF
V: TRBV2; J: TRBJ1-1; D: NA; size: NA; DNA: TGTGCCAGCAGTGAAGAACAGGGATATGTCGGCACTGAAGCTTTCTTT; CDR3: CASSEEQGYVGTEAFF
V: TRBV11-2; J: TRBJ2-7; D: NA; size: NA; DNA: TGTGCCAGCAGCTCTAGGACAGCGTTCTACGAGCAGTACTTC; CDR3: CASSSRTAFYEQYF
V: TRBV4-1; J: TRBJ1-6; D: TRBD1; size: few; DNA: TGCGCCAGCAGCCAAGAGACAGGGGGTGGTTCACCCCTCCACTTT; CDR3: CASSQETGGGSPLHF
V: TRBV4-2; J: TRBJ1-5; D: NA; size: few; DNA: TGTGCCAGCAGCTTTCGGACAGGCAATCAGCCCCAGCATTTT; CDR3: CASSFRTGNQPQHF
V: TRBV30; J: TRBJ1-2; D: NA; size: few; DNA: TGTGCCTGGAGTGTACATGCGGGGAATTTTAACTATGGCTACACCTTC; CDR3: CAWSVHAGNFNYGYTF
V: TRBV4-2; J: TRBJ2-3; D: NA; size: once; DNA: TGTGCCAGCAGCCAAGGGGGACTTAGCACAGATACGCAGTATTTT; CDR3: CASSQGGLSTDTQYF
V: TRBV10-2; J: TRBJ2-1; D: TRBD1; size: NA; DNA: TGCGCCAGCAGACAGGGGTCTGAGCAGTTCTTC; CDR3: CASRQGSEQFF
V: TRBV6-6; J: TRBJ1-1; D: TRBD1; size: NA; DNA: TGTGCCAGCAGCCTAGGTCAGGGGGCCCTTTACACTGAAGCTTTCTTT; CDR3: CASSLGQGALYTEAFF
V: TRBV4-1; J: TRBJ2-2; D: NA; size: NA; DNA: TGCGCCAGCAGCCAACCGGAGTACACCGGGGAGCTGTTTTTT; CDR3: CASSQPEYTGELFF
V: TRBV28; J: TRBJ2-2; D: NA; size: NA; DNA: TGTGCCAGCAGTCTCCCCGGTAACAGGGAGTCCGGGGAGCTGTTTTTT; CDR3: CASSLPGNRESGELFF
V: TRBV6-5; J: TRBJ2-7; D: TRBD1; size: NA; DNA: TGTGCCAGCAGCCCCGCGGGACAGGGTACCTACGAGCAGTACTTC; CDR3: CASSPAGQGTYEQYF
V: TRBV5-1; J: TRBJ1-2; D: NA; size: NA; DNA: TGCGCCAGCAGCTTGGGACAAAACTATGGCTACACCTTC; CDR3: CASSLGQNYGYTF
V: TRBV18; J: TRBJ2-1; D: TRBD2; size: NA; DNA: TGTGCCAGCTCACCGGCTAGCGGGGGGGCGAACTCCTACAATGAGCAGTTCTTC; CDR3: CASSPASGGANSYNEQFF
V: TRBV7-9; J: TRBJ1-5; D: NA; size: NA; DNA: TGTGCCAGCAGCTTAGAGGGGGGGAATCAGCCCCAGCATTTT; CDR3: CASSLEGGNQPQHF
V: TRBV5-6; J: TRBJ2-7; D: NA; size: few; DNA: TGTGCCAGCAGCTTGGGGCTTTACGAGCAGTACTTC; CDR3: CASSLGLYEQYF
V: TRBV9; J: TRBJ1-2; D: NA; size: few; DNA: TGTGCCAGCAGCGTAGCGCGGCGGGGAAGGGAGGAGGGCTACACCTTC; CDR3: CASSVARRGREEGYTF
V: TRBV30; J: TRBJ1-2; D: TRBD1; size: NA; DNA: TGTGCCTGGTTTCATCCGGGACAGGGCTATGGCTACACCTTC; CDR3: CAWFHPGQGYGYTF
V: TRBV6-1; J: TRBJ1-5; D: NA; size: NA; DNA: TGTGCCAGCACCTTAAGGGGAAGACGGCCCCAGCATTTT; CDR3: CASTLRGRRPQHF
V: TRBV9; J: TRBJ1-1; D: TRBD1; size: few; DNA: TGTGCCAGCAGCGCTCGGGACAGGGCCGGTTGGTACACTGAAGCTTTCTTT; CDR3: CASSARDRAGWYTEAFF
V: TRBV28; J: TRBJ2-3; D: TRBD1; size: NA; DNA: TGTGCCAGCACCCCGGGACAGGGAACAGATACGCAGTATTTT; CDR3: CASTPGQGTDTQYF
V: TRBV28; J: TRBJ2-7; D: NA; size: NA; DNA: TGTGCCAGCAGCACATTTTACGAGCAGTACTTC; CDR3: CASSTFYEQYF
V: TRBV28; J: TRBJ1-5; D: NA; size: NA; DNA: TGTGCCAGCAAGGACAGCCATAATCAGCCCCAGCATTTT; CDR3: CASKDSHNQPQHF
V: TRBV25-1; J: TRBJ2-7; D: NA; size: NA; DNA: TGTGCCAGCAGTGCTTCTTGGCAGGGATCCGGCGAGCAGTACTTC; CDR3: CASSASWQGSGEQYF
V: TRBV5-1; J: TRBJ2-5; D: NA; size: NA; DNA: TGCGCCAGCTGCCCAGGGGACGTTTGGAGGGAGACCCAGTACTTC; CDR3: CASCPGDVWRETQYF
V: TRBV7-8; J: TRBJ2-7; D: TRBD1; size: NA; DNA: TGTGCCAGCAGGCCGGGACAGTCCTACGAGCAGTACTTC; CDR3: CASRPGQSYEQYF
V: TRBV2; J: TRBJ1-2; D: NA; size: once; DNA: TGTGCCAGCGGGGGGAACTATGGCTACACCTTC; CDR3: CASGGNYGYTF
V: TRBV15; J: TRBJ2-5; D: TRBD2; size: NA; DNA: TGTGCCACCAGCACCGGGACTAGCGGCCAAGAGACCCAGTACTTC; CDR3: CATSTGTSGQETQYF
V: TRBV27; J: TRBJ2-7; D: NA; size: NA; DNA: TGTGCCAGCAGCCGAGGATGGGGCGGCGAGCAGTACTTC; CDR3: CASSRGWGGEQYF
V: TRBV21-1; J: TRBJ1-5; D: NA; size: NA; DNA: TGTGCCAGCAGCGACTCAGGGATCGGTCAGCCCCAGCATTTT; CDR3: CASSDSGIGQPQHF
V: TRBV27; J: TRBJ1-2; D: TRBD1; size: NA; DNA: TGTGCCAGCAGTTCGGACAGGGCGGTCTATGGCTACACCTTC; CDR3: CASSSDRAVYGYTF
V: TRBV12-5; J: TRBJ2-7; D: TRBD1; size: NA; DNA: TGTGCTAGTGCCCGAGGAACAGGGGGAAACGAGCAGTACTTC; CDR3: CASARGTGGNEQYF
V: TRBV6-7; J: TRBJ2-7; D: NA; size: few; DNA: TGTGCCAGCAGTTACAAAACGGGGGAGCAGTACTTC; CDR3: CASSYKTGEQYF
V: TRBV28; J: TRBJ1-1; D: NA; size: NA; DNA: TGTGCCAGCAGTCTCCGACGGGGGGGGAACACTGAAGCTTTCTTT; CDR3: CASSLRRGGNTEAFF
V: TRBV6-5; J: TRBJ2-2; D: TRBD2; size: NA; DNA: TGTGCCAGCAAGGGACTAGCGGGCAAGACCGGGGAGCTGTTTTTT; CDR3: CASKGLAGKTGELFF
V: TRBV7-7; J: TRBJ2-1; D: NA; size: few; DNA: TGTGCCAGCTCCCCCTTATCCCCTTACAATGAGCAGTTCTTC; CDR3: CASSPLSPYNEQFF
V: TRBV5-1; J: TRBJ2-7; D: TRBD2; size: once; DNA: TGCGCCAGCAGGTCCCGACTAGCGGGGAACCCTTCCTACGAGCAGTACTTC; CDR3: CASRSRLAGNPSYEQYF
V: TRBV5-1; J: TRBJ2-7; D: NA; size: NA; DNA: TGCGCCAGCAGCTTAGACAGAAATTACGAGCAGTACTTC; CDR3: CASSLDRNYEQYF
V: TRBV7-8; J: TRBJ2-5; D: NA; size: NA; DNA: TGTGCCAGCAGCTTCGTCCGGGGGACCCAGTACTTC; CDR3: CASSFVRGTQYF
V: TRBV5-1; J: TRBJ2-2; D: NA; size: NA; DNA: TGCGCCAGCAGCTTGGACAGGGTAGGCACCGGGGAGCTGTTTTTT; CDR3: CASSLDRVGTGELFF
V: TRBV10-3; J: TRBJ2-7; D: TRBD2; size: NA; DNA: TGTGCCTCACGGTCACTAGCGGGAGAAAATTTCTACGAGCAGTACTTC; CDR3: CASRSLAGENFYEQYF
V: TRBV28; J: TRBJ2-7; D: TRBD2; size: NA; DNA: TGTGCCAGCAGTTGGACTAGGGGATACTACGAGCAGTACTTC; CDR3: CASSWTRGYYEQYF